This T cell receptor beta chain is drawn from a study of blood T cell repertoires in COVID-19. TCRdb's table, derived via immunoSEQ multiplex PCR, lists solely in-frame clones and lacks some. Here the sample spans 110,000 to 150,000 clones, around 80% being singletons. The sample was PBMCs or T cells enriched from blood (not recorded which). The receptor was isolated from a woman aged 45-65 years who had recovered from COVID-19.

In nucleotides, the CDR3 is TGTGCCAGCAGGAGCGGGACAGGGGGCCGCTATGGCTACACCTTC. Its translation: CASRSGTGGRYGYTF. V gene TRBV2 combines with J gene TRBJ1-2, with TRBD1 matching 12 bases. Germline trimming cut 6 bases from V and 4 bases from J; bases unmatched to any gene: 6. Germline V gene lookup returns CDR1 SNHLY and CDR2 FYNNEI. This CDR3 has 15 amino acids.